This TCR beta chain was recorded in a study of Ad26.COV2.S vaccination and SARS-CoV-2 variants. This clone was found a few times. Libraries were prepared by immunoSEQ multiplex PCR; TCRdb keeps only in-frame clonotypes and omits some of them. The sample records hundreds of thousands of clones, around 89% being singletons. With 4 bases clipped from V and 0 bases from J, the junction kept 3 bases outside the gene matches. The CDR3 has 15 amino acids. CDR1 is SGHRS, CDR2 YFSETQ, per germline. Treatment here: about 20 received Ad26.COV2.S at low or high dose, single or two shots; about 5 received placebo; per-sample allocation not given. Material that was analyzed had been drawn on day 63 after the first vaccine or placebo injection.

This TCR came from a person between 18 and 59 years old who received the Ad26.COV2.S COVID-19 vaccine or a placebo. The V and J genes are TRBV5-1 and TRBJ2-2; TRBD1 matches 7 bases. Sequenced material: peripheral blood, taken in a trial of Ad26.COV2.S vaccine versus placebo. CDR3 amino acids: CASSGTAANTGELFF. In DNA, the CDR3 is TGCGCCAGCAGCGGGACAGCCGCGAACACCGGGGAGCTGTTTTTT.